The 27 T cell receptor beta chains in this list originate from one sample, sequenced in a study of OX40 agonist ivuxolimab in advanced cancers. Assay: immunoSEQ multiplex PCR; the TCRdb copy retains only in-frame clones and omits some. This repertoire shows 74,000 or so clones, around 91% found once; its top ten account for more than 1.5%. Sequenced here: CD4+ or CD8+ T cells sorted from blood, sampled in a trial of the OX40 agonist ivuxolimab. The receptors originated from an adult with an advanced solid tumor such as melanoma, head and neck, liver or kidney cancer.

The gene calls are TRBV10-3 and TRBJ2-3; D not resolved. CDR1 is ENHRY and CDR2 is SYGVKD in the germline V gene. This CDR3 is 14 amino acids long. V shed 3 bases and J shed 12 bases, with 19 bases lying between them. CDR3 sequence (DNA): TGTGCCATCAGTGATTGGACGTCGTCTTTACTTCAGTATTTT. As protein: CAISDWTSSLLQYF.

The chain joins TRBV7-8 to TRBJ2-3; 9 bases are a match to TRBD1. CDR3 length: 17 amino acids. With V trimmed by 2 bases and J by 2 bases, 8 bases remained unmatched. Germline-derived CDR1 and CDR2 are SGHVS and FQNEAQ. CDR3 amino acids: CASSLRSGTGFTDTQYF. In DNA, the CDR3 is TGTGCCAGCAGCTTAAGGTCGGGGACAGGGTTCACAGATACGCAGTATTTT.

The chain uses TRBV10-3 and TRBJ2-7; D not certain. The CDR3 spans 14 residues. In germline, CDR1 is ENHRY, CDR2 SYGVKD. The V end was cut by 7 bases, the J end by 1 base, with 14 bases between. The CDR3 coding sequence is TGTGCCATCAAGGTGGACCCCGCTTCCTACGAGCAGTACTTC. Protein sequence: CAIKVDPASYEQYF.

The J gene is TRBJ1-6, the V gene TRBV28; D is uncertain. There are 12 residues in the CDR3. The germline V and J ends were trimmed by 1 base and 10 bases, with 5 bases remaining between them. Germline CDR1 and CDR2: MDHEN and SYDVKM. CDR3 in DNA: TGTGCCAGCAGTTTATTAGGCTCACCCCTCCACTTT. Protein: CASSLLGSPLHF.

This chain uses TRBV10-3 with TRBJ1-4, with no clear D. The CDR3 consists of 16 residues. The V end was cut by 4 bases, the J end by 1 base, with 13 bases between. Germline CDR1 ENHRY, CDR2 SYGVKD. As DNA, the CDR3 is TGTGCCATCAGTGTTGGTCCAGAGGTAACTAATGAAAAACTGTTTTTT. This encodes CAISVGPEVTNEKLFF.

This chain links TRBV15 with TRBJ1-6, with 7 bases fitting TRBD1. The CDR3 is 14 residues long. The V gene's germline CDR1 is LNHNV and CDR2 YYDKDF (reference sequence). The V segment lost 3 bases and the J segment 12 bases; nucleotides outside the gene matches: 8. The CDR3 loop is CATSRQGQSKPLHF. Written as DNA, the CDR3 is TGTGCCACCAGCAGGCAGGGACAGAGTAAACCCCTCCACTTT.

CDR3 nucleotides: TGTGCCAGCTCACCACGAGTATTGGATGACGCCTACGAGCAGTACTTC. Residues: CASSPRVLDDAYEQYF. The V and J genes are TRBV18 and TRBJ2-7; D is uncertain. CDR3 length: 16 amino acids. Germline V gene data show CDR1 as KGHSH and CDR2 as LQKENI. V was clipped by 1 base and J by 2 bases, with 15 bases between them.

Only a few counts were recorded for this clone. The CDR3 loop reads CASSLDRGRSGELFF. DNA of the CDR3: TGTGCCAGCAGCTTAGACAGGGGGCGATCCGGGGAGCTGTTTTTT. The rearrangement joins TRBV7-9 to TRBJ2-2; 9 bases match TRBD1. V lost 1 base to trimming and J lost 6 bases; unmatched junction nucleotides: 3. The CDR3 is 15 amino acids. CDR1 is SEHNR, CDR2 FQNEAQ, per germline (reference sequence).

The chain has TRBV28 and TRBJ1-5; possible D gene TRBD1, 6 bases. V lost 7 bases, J lost 7 bases, and 14 bases lay in between. The V gene's germline CDR1 is MDHEN and CDR2 SYDVKM. This CDR3 spans 13 amino acids. CDR3 region: CASIQQGGQPQHF. In nucleotides, the CDR3 is TGTGCCAGCATCCAACAGGGAGGACAGCCCCAGCATTTT.

V is TRBV7-9 and J is TRBJ2-7; 9 bases agree with TRBD1. CDR1 and CDR2 (germline): SEHNR, FQNEAQ (reference sequence). The V segment lost 3 bases and the J segment 2 bases; nucleotides outside the gene matches: 2. CDR3 length: 14 residues. The CDR3 protein is CASSFGTGTYEQYF. CDR3 nucleotide sequence: TGTGCCAGCAGCTTTGGGACAGGGACCTACGAGCAGTACTTC.

The chain uses TRBV7-2 and TRBJ1-2, with 9 positions matching TRBD1. Per the germline V gene, CDR1 is SGHTA and CDR2 is FQGNSA. CDR3 length: 17 amino acids. The V gene end was trimmed by 4 bases and the J gene end by 3 bases; junction bases not matched to a gene: 12. CDR3 residues: CASSSQGMTGGDYGYTF. The CDR3 region has the DNA TGTGCCAGCAGCTCACAGGGGATGACAGGGGGAGACTATGGCTACACCTTC.

This chain uses TRBV7-2 with TRBJ2-7; the D gene could be TRBD1 or TRBD2 (7 bases each). The CDR3 is 15 residues long. CDR1 is SGHTA, CDR2 FQGNSA, per germline. Trimming pared 4 bases from V and 4 bases from J, leaving 17 bases between. Here the CDR3 reads CASSSQGGSGYEQYF. The CDR3 DNA follows: TGTGCCAGCAGCTCCCAGGGGGGGAGTGGTTACGAGCAGTACTTC.

The chain combines TRBV19 with TRBJ1-5; weak D call: TRBD1 (6 bases). Germline V gives CDR1 LNHDA, CDR2 SQIVND (reference sequence). CDR3 length equals 16 residues. Deletions cut 4 bases from V and 2 bases from J, with 15 bases between. The CDR3 nucleotides are TGTGCCAGTAGTACCGCGGGGGGGGCTGGCAATCAGCCCCAGCATTTT. It specifies CASSTAGGAGNQPQHF.

The chain recombines TRBV2 with TRBJ2-1, with D unclear. V lost 0 bases and J 8 bases, leaving 14 bases between the germline ends. Germline loops: CDR1 SNHLY, CDR2 FYNNEI. The CDR3 sequence is 15 residues long. CDR3 nucleotides: TGTGCCAGCAGTGAAGCGCTGAAGGTTTTGTATGAGCAGTTCTTC. Amino acid sequence: CASSEALKVLYEQFF.

The chain employs TRBV4-1 and TRBJ2-7; D perhaps matches TRBD2 (5 bases). The germline V gene has CDR1 MGHRA and CDR2 YSYEKL. V lost 0 bases to trimming and J lost 6 bases, with 6 bases between them. The CDR3 covers 12 residues. Here the CDR3 reads CASSQERGEQYF. Here the CDR3 DNA reads TGCGCCAGCAGCCAAGAACGGGGCGAGCAGTACTTC.

V is TRBV5-4 and J is TRBJ1-2, with D maybe TRBD1 (6 bases). The germline V gene has CDR1 SGHNT and CDR2 YYREEE (reference sequence). The CDR3 sequence is 16 residues long. Trimming removed 0 bases at V and 5 bases at J, with 17 bases between. The CDR3: CASSLGMGVQGYGYTF. CDR3 sequence (DNA): TGTGCCAGCAGCTTGGGGATGGGCGTGCAGGGGTATGGCTACACCTTC.

This clone has a single count. The chain employs TRBV29-1 and TRBJ2-3; 8 bases match TRBD1. Trimming cost V 6 bases and J 2 bases; bases outside gene matches: 7. The CDR3 runs to 14 residues. Germline V gives CDR1 SQVTM, CDR2 ANQGSEA. For the CDR3, the DNA is TGCAGCGTGGTTGGGACAGGCCTCACAGATACGCAGTATTTT. Translating it yields CSVVGTGLTDTQYF.

Concerning this clone itself: Other DNA sequences in the sample encode the same CDR3. The chain carries TRBV10-1 and TRBJ2-7; a weak D match, TRBD2 (5 bases). CDR3 length: 12 amino acids. Trimming took 8 bases from V and 0 from J, leaving 8 bases between them. Germline CDR1 WNHNN, CDR2 SYGVQD (reference sequence). In DNA form, the CDR3 reads TGCGCCAGCGGGAGCAGCTCCTACGAGCAGTACTTC. Translation gives CASGSSSYEQYF.

This clone was observed once. V is TRBV19 and J is TRBJ2-7; 10 bases match TRBD2. The V segment lost 10 bases and the J segment 7 bases; nucleotides outside the gene matches: 13. The CDR3 sequence is 14 residues long. CDR1 is LNHDA, CDR2 SQIVND, per germline (reference sequence). CDR3 coding DNA: TGTGCCACCAGTGGCCTAGCGGGAGCGACTGAGCAGTACTTC. This gives the protein CATSGLAGATEQYF.

This clone showed up just once. V gene TRBV4-1 combines with J gene TRBJ1-1; D is ambiguous. With 1 base removed from V and 2 bases from J, the gap between germline ends came to 14 bases. Germline CDR1 reads MGHRA; CDR2 reads YSYEKL. The CDR3 runs to 16 residues. The CDR3 loop is CASSQARRAANTEAFF. For the CDR3, the DNA is TGCGCCAGCAGCCAAGCCCGTCGGGCGGCAAACACTGAAGCTTTCTTT.

V gene TRBV7-8 combines with J gene TRBJ2-5, with 7 bases identical to TRBD2. The ends lost 5 bases at V and 7 bases at J; junction bases unmatched: 10. CDR3 length: 14 residues. In germline, CDR1 is SGHVS, CDR2 FQNEAQ. The CDR3 loop reads CASSPRGGGGTQYF. The CDR3 DNA follows: TGTGCCAGCAGCCCGAGGGGTGGCGGGGGGACCCAGTACTTC. The full variable domain, with the rest looked up from reference TRBV7-8 and TRBJ2-5, is GAGVSQSPRYKVAKRGQDVALRCDPISGHVSLFWYQQALGQGPEFLTYFQNEAQLDKSGLPSDRFFAERPEGSVSTLKIQRTQQEDSAVYLCASSPRGGGGTQYFGPGTRLLVL.

This clone has just one count. The V and J genes are TRBV11-2 and TRBJ2-3; no definite D call. The germline V gene has CDR1 SGHAT and CDR2 FQNNGV. V was trimmed by 4 bases and J by 6 bases, leaving 14 bases between them. The CDR3 runs 14 residues. The CDR3 DNA reads as TGTGCCAGCAGCTCAAGCCCAGCCTCGGATACGCAGTATTTT. Encoded protein: CASSSSPASDTQYF. Variable domain in full (rest from reference TRBV11-2 and TRBJ2-3): EAGVAQSPRYKIIEKRQSVAFWCNPISGHATLYWYQQILGQGPKLLIQFQNNGVVDDSQLPKDRFSAERLKGVDSTLKIQPAKLEDSAVYLCASSSSPASDTQYFGPGTRLTVL.

The rearrangement joins TRBV4-2 to TRBJ2-7, with a possible D match to TRBD2 (6 bases). The CDR3 extends over 16 amino acids. Germline V CDR1 and CDR2: LGHNA, YNFKEQ. The germline V and J ends were trimmed by 4 bases and 2 bases, with 18 bases remaining between them. The CDR3 reads CASSPNIGRGAYEQYF. The CDR3, as DNA: TGTGCCAGCAGCCCGAACATAGGGCGGGGCGCCTACGAGCAGTACTTC.

The rearrangement links TRBV19 to TRBJ1-6; D is unresolved. Germline CDR1 and CDR2: LNHDA and SQIVND (reference sequence). Between the trimmed V and J ends, which lost 8 bases and 4 bases, there was a span of 15 bases. The CDR3 runs 15 residues. The CDR3 is CASRKETGYNSPLHF. CDR3 DNA: TGTGCCAGTCGGAAGGAGACGGGGTATAATTCACCCCTCCACTTT.

The chain combines TRBV30 with TRBJ1-2; the D is unclear. This CDR3 region has 14 residues. The V and J ends lost 5 bases and 2 bases respectively, with 15 bases between them. Germline CDR1 reads GTSNPN; CDR2 reads SVGIG (reference sequence). In DNA form, the CDR3 reads TGTGCCTGGGGGGAGGACCCCGGGAACTATGGCTACACCTTC. It is translated as CAWGEDPGNYGYTF.

V and J are TRBV10-3 and TRBJ1-5; 8 nucleotides line up with TRBD1. The CDR3 sequence is 14 residues long. V trimming: 10 bases; J trimming: 4 bases; junction bases outside the gene matches: 9. Germline V gene lookup returns CDR1 ENHRY and CDR2 SYGVKD. The CDR3 reads CASKTTGENQPQHF. CDR3 DNA: TGTGCCAGCAAAACGACAGGGGAGAATCAGCCCCAGCATTTT.

The genes are TRBV6-5 and TRBJ1-1; 8 bases match TRBD1. CDR1 and CDR2 (germline): MNHEY, SVGAGI. The length of the CDR3 is 13 residues. V shed 2 bases and J 4 bases; nucleotides not matched to a gene: 0. CDR3 in amino acids: CASSYGQGTEAFF. The CDR3 nucleotides are TGTGCCAGCAGTTACGGACAGGGCACTGAAGCTTTCTTT.